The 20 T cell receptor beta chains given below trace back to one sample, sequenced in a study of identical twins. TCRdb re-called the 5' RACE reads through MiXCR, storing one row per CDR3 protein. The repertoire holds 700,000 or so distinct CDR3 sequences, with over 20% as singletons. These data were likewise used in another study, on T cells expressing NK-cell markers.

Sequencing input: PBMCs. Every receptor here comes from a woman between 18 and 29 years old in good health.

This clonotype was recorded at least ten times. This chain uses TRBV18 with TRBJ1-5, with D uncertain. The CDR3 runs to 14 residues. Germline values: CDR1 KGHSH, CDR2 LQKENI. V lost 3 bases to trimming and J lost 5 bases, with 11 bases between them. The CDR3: CASSPRSLDQPQHF. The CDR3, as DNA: TGTGCCAGCTCACCCCGGAGTTTAGATCAGCCCCAGCATTTT.

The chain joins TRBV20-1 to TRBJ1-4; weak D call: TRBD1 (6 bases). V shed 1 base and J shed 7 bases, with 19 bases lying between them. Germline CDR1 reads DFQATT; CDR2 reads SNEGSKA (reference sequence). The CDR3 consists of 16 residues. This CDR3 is CSARGAGAGVFEKLFF. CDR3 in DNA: TGCAGTGCTAGAGGCGCGGGGGCGGGTGTTTTTGAAAAACTGTTTTTT.

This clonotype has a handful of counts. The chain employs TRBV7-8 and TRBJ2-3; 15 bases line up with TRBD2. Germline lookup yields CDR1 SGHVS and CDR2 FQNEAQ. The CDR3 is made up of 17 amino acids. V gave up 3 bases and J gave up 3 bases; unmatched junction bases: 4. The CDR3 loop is CASSLSGTSGRTDTQYF. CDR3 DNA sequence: TGTGCCAGCAGCTTGTCCGGGACTAGCGGGAGGACAGATACGCAGTATTTT.

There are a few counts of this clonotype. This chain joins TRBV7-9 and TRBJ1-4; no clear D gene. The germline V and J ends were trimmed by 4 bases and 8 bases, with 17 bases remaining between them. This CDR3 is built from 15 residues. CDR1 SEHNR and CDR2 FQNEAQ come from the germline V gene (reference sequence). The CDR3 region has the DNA TGTGCCAGCAGCTCAGGTGACCCTGGTAGCGAAAAACTGTTTTTT. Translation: CASSSGDPGSEKLFF.

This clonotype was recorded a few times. DNA for the CDR3: TGTGCCAGCAGTTACGGACTAGCGGTTTACAATGAGCAGTTCTTC. This sequence encodes CASSYGLAVYNEQFF. This chain uses TRBV12-3 or TRBV12-4 with TRBJ2-1; 10 positions match TRBD2. J lost 4 bases, V lost 4 bases, and 4 bases had no gene match. The CDR3 runs 15 residues.

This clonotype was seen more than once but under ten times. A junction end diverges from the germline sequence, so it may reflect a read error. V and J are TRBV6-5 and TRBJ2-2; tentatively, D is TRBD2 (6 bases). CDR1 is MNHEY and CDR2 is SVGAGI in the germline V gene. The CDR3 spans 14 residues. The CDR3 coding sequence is TGTGCCAGCAGTAACTCGCGGGAAGCCGGGGAGCTGTTTTTT. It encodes CASSNSREAGELFF.

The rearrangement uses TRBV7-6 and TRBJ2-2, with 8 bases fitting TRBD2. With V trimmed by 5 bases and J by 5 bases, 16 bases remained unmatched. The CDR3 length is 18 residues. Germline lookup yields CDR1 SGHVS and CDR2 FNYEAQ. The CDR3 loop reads CASSLQPGGETGTGELFF. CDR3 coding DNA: TGTGCCAGCAGCCTCCAACCGGGGGGGGAAACGGGGACCGGGGAGCTGTTTTTT.

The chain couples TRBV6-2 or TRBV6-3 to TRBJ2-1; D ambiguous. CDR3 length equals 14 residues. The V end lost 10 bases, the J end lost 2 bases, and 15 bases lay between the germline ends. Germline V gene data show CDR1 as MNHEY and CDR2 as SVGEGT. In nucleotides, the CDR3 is TGTGCCACATCGGTACGTAACCCCTACAATGAGCAGTTCTTC. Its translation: CATSVRNPYNEQFF.

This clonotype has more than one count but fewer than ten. CDR3 nucleotides: TGTGCCAGCAGTACAGGACGAAGCTCCTACGAGCAGTACTTC. This translates into CASSTGRSSYEQYF. V usage is TRBV27 and J usage is TRBJ2-7, with a weak D call TRBD1 (5 bases). Germline CDR1 is MNHEY and CDR2 is SMNVEV (reference sequence). The CDR3 sequence is 14 residues long. V was trimmed by 5 bases and J by 0 bases, leaving 11 bases between them.

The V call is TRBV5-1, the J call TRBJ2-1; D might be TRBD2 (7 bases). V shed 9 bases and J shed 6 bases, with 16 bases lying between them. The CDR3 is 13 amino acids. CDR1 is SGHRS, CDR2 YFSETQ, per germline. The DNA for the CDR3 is TGCGCCACCCGAGGGGGGACTATCAATGAGCAGTTCTTC. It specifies CATRGGTINEQFF.

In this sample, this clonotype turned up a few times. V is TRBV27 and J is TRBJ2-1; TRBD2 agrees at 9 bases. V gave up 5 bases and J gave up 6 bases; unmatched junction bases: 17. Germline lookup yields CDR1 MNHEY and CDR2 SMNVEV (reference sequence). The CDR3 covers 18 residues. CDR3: CASSLLQRGVIRPNEQFF. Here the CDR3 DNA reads TGTGCCAGCAGTCTACTTCAGCGGGGGGTGATCCGGCCCAATGAGCAGTTCTTC.

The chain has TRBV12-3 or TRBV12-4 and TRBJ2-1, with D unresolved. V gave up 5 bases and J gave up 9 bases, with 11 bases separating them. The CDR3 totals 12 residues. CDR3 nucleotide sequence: TGTGCCAGCAGTAACATCGGCGGTGAGCAGTTCTTC. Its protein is CASSNIGGEQFF.

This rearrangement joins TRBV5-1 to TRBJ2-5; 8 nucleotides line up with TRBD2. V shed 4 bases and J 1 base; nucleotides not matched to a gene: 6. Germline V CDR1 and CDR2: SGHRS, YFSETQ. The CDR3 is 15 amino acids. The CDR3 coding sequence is TGCGCCAGCAGCCGAGCGGGAGAGGGCCAAGAGACCCAGTACTTC. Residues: CASSRAGEGQETQYF.

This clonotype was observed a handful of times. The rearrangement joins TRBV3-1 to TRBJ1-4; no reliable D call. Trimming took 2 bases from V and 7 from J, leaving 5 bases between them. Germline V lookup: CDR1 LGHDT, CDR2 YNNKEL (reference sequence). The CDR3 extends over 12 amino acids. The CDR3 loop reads CASSQTREKLFF. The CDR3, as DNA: TGTGCCAGCAGCCAAACTCGTGAAAAACTGTTTTTT.

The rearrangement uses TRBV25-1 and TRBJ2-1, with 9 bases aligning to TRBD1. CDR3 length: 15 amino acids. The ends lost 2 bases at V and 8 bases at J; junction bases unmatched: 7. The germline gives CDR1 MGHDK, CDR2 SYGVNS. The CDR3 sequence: CASSEPGTGRYEQFF. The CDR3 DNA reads TGTGCCAGCAGTGAACCCGGGACAGGGCGTTATGAGCAGTTCTTC.

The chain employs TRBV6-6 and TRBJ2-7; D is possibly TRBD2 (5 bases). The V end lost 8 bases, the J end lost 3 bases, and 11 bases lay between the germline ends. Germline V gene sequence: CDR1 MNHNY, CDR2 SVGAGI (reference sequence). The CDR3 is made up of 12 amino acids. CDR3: CASRQEVYEQYF. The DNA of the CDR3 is TGTGCCAGCCGCCAGGAGGTCTACGAGCAGTACTTC.

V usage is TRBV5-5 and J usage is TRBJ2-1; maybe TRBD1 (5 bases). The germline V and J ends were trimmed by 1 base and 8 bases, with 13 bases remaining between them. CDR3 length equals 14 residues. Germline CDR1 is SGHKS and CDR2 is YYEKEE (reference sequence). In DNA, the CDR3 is TGTGCCAGCAGCTTGATTCCCGACAGACATGAGCAGTTCTTC. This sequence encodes CASSLIPDRHEQFF.

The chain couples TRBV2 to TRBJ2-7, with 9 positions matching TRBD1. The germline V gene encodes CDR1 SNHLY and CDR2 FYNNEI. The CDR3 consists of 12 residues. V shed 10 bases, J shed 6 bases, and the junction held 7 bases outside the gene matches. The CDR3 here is CAISGTGIEQYF. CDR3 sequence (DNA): TGTGCCATCAGCGGGACAGGGATCGAGCAGTACTTC.

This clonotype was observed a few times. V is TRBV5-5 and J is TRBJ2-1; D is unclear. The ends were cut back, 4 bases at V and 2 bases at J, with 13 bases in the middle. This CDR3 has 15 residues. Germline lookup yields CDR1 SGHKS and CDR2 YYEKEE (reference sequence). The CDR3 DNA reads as TGTGCCAGCAGCCCCCCGGGCAGCACCTACAATGAGCAGTTCTTC. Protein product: CASSPPGSTYNEQFF. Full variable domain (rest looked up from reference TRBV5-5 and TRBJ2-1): DAGVTQSPTHLIKTRGQQVTLRCSPISGHKSVSWYQQVLGQGPQFIFQYYEKEERGRGNFPDRFSARQFPNYSSELNVNALLLGDSALYLCASSPPGSTYNEQFFGPGTRLTVL.

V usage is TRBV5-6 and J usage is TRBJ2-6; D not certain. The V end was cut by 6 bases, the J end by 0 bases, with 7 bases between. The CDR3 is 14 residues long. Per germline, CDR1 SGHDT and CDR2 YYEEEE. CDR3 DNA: TGTGCCAGCACCGACCTCTCTGGGGCCAACGTCCTGACTTTC. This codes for CASTDLSGANVLTF.